This TCR beta chain was captured by sequencing in a study of T cells in Graves' hyperthyroidism and ophthalmopathy. The germline CDR1 and CDR2 sequences are SNHLY and FYNNEI. The CDR3 is 13 amino acids. The germline V and J ends were trimmed by 3 bases and 1 base, with 6 bases remaining between them. This clonotype was counted ten times or more. Those with hyperthyroidism were 18 to 65 years old, newly diagnosed, and ill for under 2 months. Amplified regions were TCR beta CDR3 sequences from RNA transcripts. Researchers ran a first-round RT-PCR on the TCR CDR3 using the HTBI primer set. Via MiXCR, TCRdb re-called the multiplex PCR reads, giving one row per CDR3 protein. Among 90,000 to 120,000 distinct CDR3 sequences listed, about 16% were seen once.

The clonotype was recovered from a woman in her 50s with Graves' hyperthyroidism. V is TRBV2 and J is TRBJ2-5; D is unresolved. Material: blood. CDR3: CASSDNGQETQYF. The CDR3 coding sequence is TGTGCCAGCAGTGACAACGGCCAAGAGACCCAGTACTTC.